This T cell receptor (beta chain) was captured in a study of PD-1 blockade in classical Hodgkin lymphoma. The study, taken as a whole, reports: Patients starting nivolumab under 1 year after ASCT were excluded. Partial responders and progressors had significantly lower baseline TCR diversity.

Comment on this clone: What it recognizes is unknown.

Each of the patients experienced relapse following autologous stem cell transplantation, and their brentuximab vedotin exposure differed. The data were produced by immunoSEQ multiplex PCR, yet TCRdb's version contains in-frame clones alone and is incomplete. The data show some 96,000 clones, roughly 83% seen once. Germline trimming cut 4 bases from V and 2 bases from J; bases unmatched to any gene: 18. The CDR3 runs 19 residues. The germline CDR1 and CDR2 sequences are SGHAT and FQNNGV. Sequenced here: peripheral blood mononuclear cells (PBMCs), sampled at baseline. The receptor comes from a human donor with classical Hodgkin lymphoma. The J gene is TRBJ2-7, the V gene TRBV11-2; 9 bases fit TRBD2. The CDR3 region is CASSSQGPTPSGKTYEQYF. CDR3 DNA sequence: TGTGCCAGCAGCTCCCAGGGCCCCACTCCTAGCGGGAAAACCTACGAGCAGTACTTC.